This TCR beta chain was sequenced in a study of T cell repertoires in cytomegalovirus infection. About the study: Indications of both CMV infection and matching HLA type were provided by public TCR beta signatures. Points from the study as a whole: HLA-C-restricted TCR beta clonotypes specific for CMV led the ex vivo response. Adding up the frequency of public TCR beta families identified people who carried CMV plus the relevant HLA.

This clonotype came up many times. No antigen is known for it. TCRdb re-derived calls from the reads in MiXCR, one entry per CDR3 protein. This sample has a few hundred thousand distinct CDR3 sequences; 26% occur once, and the top ten carry roughly 13%. V was cut by 2 bases and J by 6 bases, with 16 bases left in between. Germline V gene lookup returns CDR1 SGHTA and CDR2 FQGNSA. The CDR3 contains 16 residues. V is TRBV7-2 and J is TRBJ2-2, with a possible D match to TRBD1 (6 bases). Specimen: PBMCs. This TCR derives from a human donor in good health (CMV status not recorded). Some clones in this sample may be carry-over from other donors' samples. The CDR3 DNA sequence: TGTGCCAGCAGCTTACTCCCCACAGGGATCGCCGGGGAGCTGTTTTTT. Amino acid sequence: CASSLLPTGIAGELFF.